The 27 T cell receptor beta chains below come from one sample, sequenced in a study of blood T cell repertoires in COVID-19. TCRdb's table, derived via immunoSEQ multiplex PCR, lists solely in-frame clones and lacks some. The repertoire includes hundreds of thousands of clones, 70% to 75% of them detected once, and about 3.5% sits in the top ten. The sequenced sample consisted of peripheral blood. These receptors all come from a woman of 80 years or more with acute or convalescent COVID-19.

The chain uses TRBV4-2 and TRBJ1-1, with 10 bases identical to TRBD1. Trimming took 0 bases from V and 5 from J; bases not matched to a gene: 3. The germline V gene encodes CDR1 LGHNA and CDR2 YNFKEQ. The CDR3 extends over 15 amino acids. Here the CDR3 reads CASSQDGTGETEAFF. The CDR3 DNA follows: TGTGCCAGCAGCCAAGACGGGACAGGGGAAACTGAAGCTTTCTTT.

This clone is a singleton in its sample. The rearrangement links TRBV28 to TRBJ1-1, with D unresolved. Trimming took off 2 bases at V and 1 base at J, with 8 bases between the two ends. The CDR3 length is 14 residues. Germline V gene data show CDR1 as MDHEN and CDR2 as SYDVKM. The CDR3 region has the DNA TGTGCCAGCAGTTTAGGCAGGCGGAACACTGAAGCTTTCTTT. It specifies CASSLGRRNTEAFF.

This clone was observed many times. The V gene is TRBV5-1, the J gene TRBJ2-1; 8 nucleotides agree with TRBD2. Germline V gene sequence: CDR1 SGHRS, CDR2 YFSETQ. This CDR3 has 16 residues. V was clipped by 5 bases and J by 4 bases; unmatched bases: 11. The CDR3 bases are TGCGCCAGCAGTTATAGCGGGGCACCCCAATACAATGAGCAGTTCTTC. Protein: CASSYSGAPQYNEQFF. The full variable domain, its missing parts supplied by reference TRBV5-1 and TRBJ2-1, is KAGVTQTPRYLIKTRGQQVTLSCSPISGHRSVSWYQQTPGQGLQFLFEYFSETQRNKGNFPGRFSGRQFSNSRSEMNVSTLELGDSALYLCASSYSGAPQYNEQFFGPGTRLTVL.

This clone was recorded a few times. The chain uses TRBV3-1 (or the pseudogene TRBV3-2) and TRBJ2-4; tentatively, D is TRBD1 (5 bases). This CDR3 has 13 amino acids. With 3 bases removed from V and 8 bases from J, the gap between germline ends came to 11 bases. Germline CDR1 is LGHDT and CDR2 is YNNKEL (reference sequence). The CDR3 nucleotides read TGTGCCAGCAGCCACAGGGATGAAGACATTCAGTACTTC. Protein product: CASSHRDEDIQYF.

This chain joins TRBV9 and TRBJ1-2, with D hard to call. With 0 bases removed from V and 7 bases from J, the gap between germline ends came to 16 bases. Germline values: CDR1 SGDLS, CDR2 YYNGEE. The CDR3 runs 15 residues. CDR3 DNA sequence: TGTGCCAGCAGCGTAGCTTCGAGAGGTGGTGTTGGCTACACCTTC. It is translated as CASSVASRGGVGYTF.

The chain combines TRBV28 with TRBJ1-2; TRBD1 aligns across 7 bases. Germline V gene lookup returns CDR1 MDHEN and CDR2 SYDVKM. With 3 bases clipped from V and 6 bases from J, the junction kept 16 bases outside the gene matches. The length of the CDR3 is 17 residues. Here the CDR3 DNA reads TGTGCCAGCAGTTTCATCATCTTCTCCGACAGGGCCAATGGCTACACCTTC. This sequence encodes CASSFIIFSDRANGYTF.

This clone was seen only once. This sequence joins TRBV7-2 and TRBJ1-3; 8 bases are shared with TRBD1. This CDR3 comprises 15 residues. The germline V gene has CDR1 SGHTA and CDR2 FQGNSA. The ends lost 7 bases at V and 6 bases at J; junction bases unmatched: 11. Written as DNA, the CDR3 is TGTGCCAGCACCGACAGGGGAAGACGGCCAAACACCATATATTTT. Translating gives CASTDRGRRPNTIYF.

The chain recombines TRBV27 with TRBJ1-2; the D gene is possibly TRBD1 (5 bases). The CDR3 is 16 amino acids. The germline gives CDR1 MNHEY, CDR2 SMNVEV (reference sequence). Trimming cost V 3 bases and J 7 bases, with 21 bases left between them. The CDR3 sequence: CASSFQPRPGYSGYTF. CDR3 bases: TGTGCCAGCAGTTTCCAGCCCCGCCCAGGGTACTCTGGCTACACCTTC.

The J gene is TRBJ2-1, the V gene TRBV20-1; D may be TRBD1 (6 bases). The length of the CDR3 is 10 residues. V shed 5 bases and J shed 14 bases, with 13 bases lying between them. Germline CDR1 reads DFQATT; CDR2 reads SNEGSKA (reference sequence). The CDR3 DNA is TGCAGTGCTCCAGGAAACAGGGAGTTCTTC. It yields the protein CSAPGNREFF.

The chain has TRBV6-4 and TRBJ2-3; TRBD2 agrees at 9 bases. The CDR3 sequence is 15 residues long. The V gene's germline CDR1 is MRHNA and CDR2 SNTAGT. V trimming: 5 bases; J trimming: 0 bases; junction bases outside the gene matches: 3. The CDR3, as DNA: TGTGCCAGCAGTCCTAGCGGGACTAGCACAGATACGCAGTATTTT. This encodes CASSPSGTSTDTQYF.

The V call is TRBV30, the J call TRBJ2-3; 11 bases agree with TRBD2. Trimming at V came to 1 base and at J to 4 bases, leaving 7 bases not matched to a gene. This CDR3 has 16 amino acids. Germline V gives CDR1 GTSNPN, CDR2 SVGIG (reference sequence). CDR3 in amino acids: CAWSELAGGFADTQYF. The CDR3 bases are TGTGCCTGGAGTGAGCTAGCGGGAGGTTTCGCAGATACGCAGTATTTT.

The chain couples TRBV6-5 to TRBJ1-4; tentatively, D is TRBD1 (6 bases). Germline CDR1 MNHEY, CDR2 SVGAGI. V lost 6 bases, J lost 7 bases, and 15 bases lay in between. CDR3 size: 14 residues. The CDR3 sequence is CASRLDRTTEKLFF. CDR3 bases: TGTGCCAGCAGACTCGACAGGACGACTGAAAAACTGTTTTTT.

This rearrangement joins TRBV5-1 to TRBJ2-1; 7 nucleotides match TRBD2. J gave up 0 bases and V 4 bases, and 13 bases lay outside the gene matches. Germline V lookup: CDR1 SGHRS, CDR2 YFSETQ. The CDR3 extends over 18 amino acids. The CDR3 sequence is CASSREGPGRGSYNEQFF. CDR3 coding DNA: TGCGCCAGCAGCAGGGAAGGGCCGGGGAGGGGCTCCTACAATGAGCAGTTCTTC.

There are many counts of this clone. The genes are TRBV4-2 and TRBJ1-2, with D tentatively TRBD1 (5 bases). CDR1 and CDR2 (germline): LGHNA, YNFKEQ. Trimming stripped 1 base from V and 2 bases from J, with 14 bases between. The CDR3 covers 16 residues. Here the CDR3 reads CASSQGDSGGNYGYTF. CDR3 sequence (DNA): TGTGCCAGCAGCCAAGGTGACAGCGGAGGGAACTATGGCTACACCTTC.

This clone turned up a few times. CDR3 in amino acids: CAIPRDSLHYEQYF. The DNA for the CDR3 is TGTGCCATCCCTCGGGACTCACTTCACTACGAGCAGTACTTC. This chain links TRBV24-1 with TRBJ2-7; a weak D match, TRBD2 (6 bases). CDR1 and CDR2 from the germline V gene are KGHDR and SFDVKD. V shed 11 bases and J shed 3 bases, with 19 bases lying between them. The CDR3 is made up of 14 amino acids.

J is TRBJ2-7 and V is TRBV6-2 or TRBV6-3; D may correspond to TRBD1 or TRBD2 (5 bases each). Between the trimmed V and J ends, which lost 4 bases and 4 bases, there was a span of 14 bases. The germline gives CDR1 MNHEY, CDR2 SVGEGT. The CDR3 totals 14 residues. This chain's CDR3 is CASSSSGRRYEQYF. The CDR3 bases are TGTGCCAGCAGTTCCTCGGGGCGTAGGTACGAGCAGTACTTC.

The rearrangement uses TRBV6-1 and TRBJ2-4, with 7 bases that match TRBD2. J lost 2 bases, V lost 4 bases, and 8 bases had no gene match. Germline CDR1 and CDR2: MNHNS and SASEGT. The CDR3 runs 16 residues. In DNA, the CDR3 is TGTGCCAGCAGTGGGGGGGGAAGCGGGTCCAAAAACATTCAGTACTTC. This translates into CASSGGGSGSKNIQYF.

The V call is TRBV6-1, the J call TRBJ2-7; no definite D call. Trimming left V 2 bases short and J 3 bases short, with 5 bases between. The CDR3 consists of 12 residues. Germline lookup yields CDR1 MNHNS and CDR2 SASEGT. The CDR3 nucleotides are TGTGCCAGCAGTGAATCCATCTACGAGCAGTACTTC. Its translation: CASSESIYEQYF.

The rearrangement links TRBV11-2 to TRBJ1-3; D is perhaps TRBD1 (5 bases). Trimming took 5 bases from V and 4 from J, leaving 18 bases between them. This CDR3 spans 16 amino acids. CDR1 and CDR2 from the germline V gene are SGHAT and FQNNGV. For the CDR3, the DNA is TGTGCCAGCAGCCTTTTGGGTATCAGGGAAGGAAACACCATATATTTT. This codes for CASSLLGIREGNTIYF.

V gene TRBV6-6 combines with J gene TRBJ2-7, with TRBD1 identical over 7 bases. V was clipped by 6 bases and J by 5 bases; unmatched bases: 16. CDR3 length equals 16 residues. CDR1 and CDR2 (germline): MNHNY, SVGAGI (reference sequence). CDR3 DNA sequence: TGTGCCAGCAGCTCTAAAGGGCGACAGGGTATCCACGAGCAGTACTTC. The encoded protein is CASSSKGRQGIHEQYF.

The genes are TRBV11-2 and TRBJ2-5, with D perhaps matching TRBD2 (5 bases). The germline V and J ends were trimmed by 1 base and 2 bases, with 5 bases remaining between them. The CDR3 sequence is 13 residues long. Germline CDR1 and CDR2: SGHAT and FQNNGV. CDR3 bases: TGTGCCAGCAGCTTAGGACTACAAGAGACCCAGTACTTC. As protein: CASSLGLQETQYF.

The chain recombines TRBV18 with TRBJ1-1; D is unresolved. The germline CDR1 and CDR2 sequences are KGHSH and LQKENI. Trimming took off 6 bases at V and 1 base at J, with 9 bases between the two ends. The CDR3 has 13 residues. As DNA, the CDR3 is TGTGCCAGCTCCCAACAGACGAACACTGAAGCTTTCTTT. Encoded protein: CASSQQTNTEAFF.

The chain combines TRBV13 with TRBJ2-1, with TRBD2 as a possible D gene (6 bases). V lost 3 bases and J lost 8, with 26 bases in between. The length of the CDR3 is 18 residues. Germline CDR1 reads PRHDT; CDR2 reads FYEKMQ (reference sequence). The CDR3 spells CASSFGLSGLGPWDEQFF. The CDR3 DNA is TGTGCCAGCAGCTTCGGTCTGAGCGGGCTGGGCCCGTGGGATGAGCAGTTCTTC. Complete variable domain (other parts from reference TRBV13 and TRBJ2-1): AAGVIQSPRHLIKEKRETATLKCYPIPRHDTVYWYQQGPGQDPQFLISFYEKMQSDKGSIPDRFSAQQFSDYHSELNMSSLELGDSALYFCASSFGLSGLGPWDEQFFGPGTRLTVL.

This clone has just a few counts. V is TRBV3-1 (or the pseudogene TRBV3-2) and J is TRBJ2-7, with 7 bases aligning to TRBD2. CDR3 length: 13 residues. CDR1 is LGHDT and CDR2 is YNNKEL in the germline V gene (reference sequence). The trim removed 3 bases at V and 4 bases at J, leaving 3 bases unmatched. The CDR3 region is CASSQTSIYEQYF. The CDR3 bases are TGTGCCAGCAGCCAGACTAGCATTTACGAGCAGTACTTC.

This clone was counted only a few times. The chain combines TRBV7-8 with TRBJ1-2; 8 bases are shared with TRBD1. This CDR3 is 13 amino acids long. CDR1 is SGHVS and CDR2 is FQNEAQ in the germline V gene. The V gene end was trimmed by 5 bases and the J gene end by 2 bases; junction bases not matched to a gene: 1. CDR3 DNA: TGTGCCAGCAGCCGGGACAGGAACTATGGCTACACCTTC. Translated: CASSRDRNYGYTF.

The table lists this clone with many counts. V is TRBV19 and J is TRBJ2-7, with TRBD2 as a possible D gene (6 bases). Germline V gene lookup returns CDR1 LNHDA and CDR2 SQIVND (reference sequence). With 3 bases removed from V and 3 bases from J, the gap between germline ends came to 6 bases. CDR3 length: 12 residues. DNA of the CDR3: TGTGCCAGTAGTATGGGGGGCTACGAGCAGTACTTC. It yields the protein CASSMGGYEQYF.

The chain links TRBV5-6 to TRBJ2-7; 10 bases fit TRBD2. V trimming: 0 bases; J trimming: 3 bases; junction bases outside the gene matches: 3. Per the germline V gene, CDR1 is SGHDT and CDR2 is YYEEEE. This CDR3 comprises 15 residues. The CDR3, as DNA: TGTGCCAGCAGCTTGGGGCCTAGCGGGAGCTACGAGCAGTACTTC. Protein: CASSLGPSGSYEQYF. Filled out from reference TRBV5-6 and TRBJ2-7, the complete variable domain reads DAGVTQSPTHLIKTRGQQVTLRCSPKSGHDTVSWYQQALGQGPQFIFQYYEEEERQRGNFPDRFSGHQFPNYSSELNVNALLLGDSALYLCASSLGPSGSYEQYFGPGTRLTVT.